This T cell receptor beta chain came from a study of vaccination effects on CD4 cells after COVID-19. Notes on this clone: Its antigen remains unidentified.

Study-level findings and limits: Pronounced clonal contraction occurred in clones induced by infection and by vaccine late after vaccination.

Libraries were prepared by immunoSEQ multiplex PCR; TCRdb keeps only in-frame clonotypes and omits some of them. The table lists about 27,000 clones, approximately 80% of them singletons, with about 19% in the top ten. Antigen-specific CD4+ T cells expanded by the ViraFEST assay with viral peptide pools were then sequenced. Culture lasted about 11 days before CD4+ T cell isolation. PCR-confirmed SARS-CoV-2 infection occurred in the person between March and December 2020. Half-medium replacement with IL-2 medium occurred on days 3 and 7. The CDR3 length is 13 residues. V lost 7 bases and J lost 5, with 16 bases in between. Germline V CDR1 and CDR2: SQVTM, ANQGSEA.

Source: CD4+ T cells from PBMCs cultured with HCoV-NL63 spike peptides, taken before COVID-19 vaccination. The clonotype was recovered from a human donor who had a prior SARS-CoV-2 infection. The chain joins TRBV29-1 to TRBJ2-3; D perhaps matches TRBD2 (6 bases). In DNA form, the CDR3 reads TGCAGCGGAGATAGCGGAGGGGTAGATACGCAGTATTTT. Translating gives CSGDSGGVDTQYF.